The 10 T cell receptor beta chains below come from one sample, sequenced in a study of shared clonotypes between healthy human individuals. Assay: immunoSEQ multiplex PCR; the TCRdb copy retains only in-frame clones and omits some. This sample has almost 750,000 clones, with roughly 72% found just once. Sequencing was performed on memory CD4+ T cells sorted from blood. Subset in this sample: CD45RA-negative fraction. These receptors all come from a woman in her thirties in good health.

This clone was recorded only once. Other DNA sequences from this sample encode an identical CDR3 as well. The gene calls are TRBV7-2 and TRBJ2-5; 12 positions agree with TRBD2. V shed 5 bases and J 1 base; nucleotides not matched to a gene: 2. CDR1 and CDR2 (germline): SGHTA, FQGNSA. The CDR3 length is 15 residues. The CDR3 here is CASSTGLAGQETQYF. CDR3 in DNA: TGTGCCAGCAGCACGGGACTAGCGGGCCAAGAGACCCAGTACTTC. The variable domain in full, completed from reference TRBV7-2 and TRBJ2-5, reads GAGVSQSPSNKVTEKGKDVELRCDPISGHTALYWYRQSLGQGLEFLIYFQGNSAPDKSGLPSDRFSAERTGGSVSTLTIQRTQQEDSAVYLCASSTGLAGQETQYFGPGTRLLVL.

This clone occurred many times. The V gene is TRBV28, the J gene TRBJ2-4, with TRBD1 matching over 9 bases. The CDR3 has 14 amino acids. V lost 7 bases to trimming and J lost 6 bases; unmatched junction nucleotides: 7. Germline CDR1 and CDR2: MDHEN and SYDVKM. CDR3 loop: CASTPGGQGNIQYF. The DNA for the CDR3 is TGTGCCAGCACCCCTGGGGGACAGGGAAACATTCAGTACTTC.

The chain combines TRBV5-6 with TRBJ1-3; unclear D gene. The CDR3 extends over 14 amino acids. V was pared by 3 bases and J by 4 bases, with 11 bases between. Germline-derived CDR1 and CDR2 are SGHDT and YYEEEE. CDR3 bases: TGTGCCAGCAGCTCGTGGGTCTCGGGAAACACCATATATTTT. This translates into CASSSWVSGNTIYF.

The chain joins TRBV4-1 to TRBJ1-2; D is unresolved. Germline CDR1 MGHRA, CDR2 YSYEKL. The CDR3 is made up of 16 amino acids. Deletions cut 2 bases from V and 4 bases from J, with 17 bases between. The CDR3 here is CASSQPDGRGGYGYTF. CDR3 DNA: TGCGCCAGCAGCCAACCGGACGGACGGGGAGGCTATGGCTACACCTTC.

This clone has just one count. The rearrangement uses TRBV7-9 and TRBJ2-7; 7 bases fit TRBD1. This CDR3 has 15 amino acids. The germline V gene encodes CDR1 SEHNR and CDR2 FQNEAQ (reference sequence). Trimming cost V 5 bases and J 3 bases; bases outside gene matches: 10. The CDR3 coding sequence is TGTGCCAGCAGCCTAGGGACAGAGATGATCTACGAGCAGTACTTC. This codes for CASSLGTEMIYEQYF.

This clone showed up just once. The chain joins TRBV10-3 to TRBJ2-2; D perhaps matches TRBD2 (6 bases). CDR1 ENHRY and CDR2 SYGVKD come from the germline V gene. The CDR3 length is 14 residues. Trimming took 2 bases from V and 5 from J, leaving 9 bases between them. The CDR3 sequence is CAISEIGGTGELFF. CDR3 DNA: TGTGCCATCAGTGAGATAGGAGGGACCGGGGAGCTGTTTTTT.

The chain recombines TRBV29-1 with TRBJ1-2; D is unresolved. The CDR3 covers 13 residues. The V end lost 5 bases, the J end lost 1 base, and 11 bases lay between the germline ends. Germline V gene sequence: CDR1 SQVTM, CDR2 ANQGSEA. The CDR3 protein is CSVSAGYNYGYTF. CDR3 coding DNA: TGCAGCGTTTCAGCGGGCTATAACTATGGCTACACCTTC. Using reference TRBV29-1 and TRBJ1-2 for the parts outside the CDR3, the full variable domain is SAVISQKPSRDICQRGTSLTIQCQVDSQVTMMFWYRQQPGQSLTLIATANQGSEATYESGFVIDKFPISRPNLTFSTLTVSNMSPEDSSIYLCSVSAGYNYGYTFGSGTRLTVV.

This chain joins TRBV5-1 and TRBJ2-5; weak D call: TRBD1 (6 bases). V was shortened by 0 bases and J by 4 bases, with 13 bases between the two germline ends. The V gene's germline CDR1 is SGHRS and CDR2 YFSETQ. CDR3 size: 15 residues. The CDR3 spells CASSLDGGSRETQYF. The CDR3 DNA sequence: TGCGCCAGCAGCTTGGATGGGGGCTCTAGAGAGACCCAGTACTTC. Full variable domain (remainder filled in from reference TRBV5-1 and TRBJ2-5): KAGVTQTPRYLIKTRGQQVTLSCSPISGHRSVSWYQQTPGQGLQFLFEYFSETQRNKGNFPGRFSGRQFSNSRSEMNVSTLELGDSALYLCASSLDGGSRETQYFGPGTRLLVL.

The table lists this clone with a few counts. The chain combines TRBV5-1 with TRBJ2-7; D remains ambiguous. In germline, CDR1 is SGHRS, CDR2 YFSETQ. V was trimmed by 5 bases and J by 6 bases, leaving 18 bases between them. The CDR3 sequence is 14 residues long. The CDR3 is CASSRLASDTEQYF. Written as DNA, the CDR3 is TGCGCCAGCAGTCGCCTGGCTAGTGATACCGAGCAGTACTTC.

The table lists this clone with a few counts. In DNA form, the CDR3 reads TGCGCCAGCAGCTTGGTTATTGGGCATGAGCAGTTCTTC. Translating gives CASSLVIGHEQFF. The gene calls are TRBV5-1 and TRBJ2-1; no firm D call. The CDR3 loop spans 13 amino acids. Germline lookup yields CDR1 SGHRS and CDR2 YFSETQ. V lost 0 bases, J lost 8 bases, and 9 bases lay in between.